The sequence of this TCR beta chain was determined in a study of shared clonotypes between healthy human individuals. Study-wide context: Two female and a few male donors aged 18 to 49 were enrolled.

Trimming cost V 5 bases and J 8 bases, with 15 bases left between them. CDR3 length: 13 amino acids. CDR1 and CDR2 (germline): MDHEN, SYDVKM. Turning to this clone: The target antigen is unknown.

Here immunoSEQ multiplex PCR was the method, and the copy in TCRdb shows in-frame clones only, minus some. The sample holds roughly 520,000 clones, 90% to 97% seen once. Findings of the study overall: Between a few donors, naive CD4 clonotypes were shared at a level of about 5%.

Source material: naive CD4+ T cells sorted from blood. Subset of the sample: CD45RA+ positively selected. The J gene is TRBJ1-2, the V gene TRBV28; the D is unclear. This receptor was obtained from a woman younger than 45 in good health. The CDR3 sequence: CASSADTRGGYTF. As DNA, the CDR3 is TGTGCCAGCAGTGCCGACACCCGCGGGGGCTACACCTTC.